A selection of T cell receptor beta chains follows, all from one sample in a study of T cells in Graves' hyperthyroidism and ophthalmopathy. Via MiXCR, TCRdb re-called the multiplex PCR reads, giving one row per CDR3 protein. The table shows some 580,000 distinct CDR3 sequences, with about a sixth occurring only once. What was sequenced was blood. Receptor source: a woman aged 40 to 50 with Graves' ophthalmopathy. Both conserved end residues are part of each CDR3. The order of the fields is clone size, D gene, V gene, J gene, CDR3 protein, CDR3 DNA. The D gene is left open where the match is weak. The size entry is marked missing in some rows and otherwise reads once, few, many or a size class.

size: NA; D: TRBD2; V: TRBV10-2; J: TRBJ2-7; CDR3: CASRDPSGGSYEQYF; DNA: TGCGCCAGCAGGGACCCCAGCGGGGGCTCCTACGAGCAGTACTTC
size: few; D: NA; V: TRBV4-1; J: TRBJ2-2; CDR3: CASSVSVANTGELFF; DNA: TGCGCCAGCAGCGTTAGCGTCGCGAACACCGGGGAGCTGTTTTTT
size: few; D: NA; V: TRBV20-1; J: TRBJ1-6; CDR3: CSAPDKTYNSPLHF; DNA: TGCAGTGCTCCGGACAAGACCTATAATTCACCCCTCCACTTT
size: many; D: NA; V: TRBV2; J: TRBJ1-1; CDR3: CASSFSGSAGTEAFF; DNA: TGTGCCAGCAGTTTTTCAGGGAGTGCGGGCACTGAAGCTTTCTTT
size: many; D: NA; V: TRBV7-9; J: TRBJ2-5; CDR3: CASSLAVGDVKTQYF; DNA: TGTGCCAGCAGCTTAGCCGTTGGGGACGTGAAGACCCAGTACTTC
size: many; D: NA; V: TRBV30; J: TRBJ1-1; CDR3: CARKGIGAYEAFF; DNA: TGTGCCCGGAAGGGTATCGGGGCCTATGAAGCTTTCTTT
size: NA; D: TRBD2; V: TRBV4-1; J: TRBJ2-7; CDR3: CASSRSKREGYEQYF; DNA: TGCGCCAGCAGCCGAAGCAAGCGGGAGGGGTACGAGCAGTACTTC
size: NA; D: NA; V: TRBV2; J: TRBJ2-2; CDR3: CASNLLISGELFF; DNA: TGTGCCAGCAACCTACTGATCTCCGGGGAGCTGTTTTTT
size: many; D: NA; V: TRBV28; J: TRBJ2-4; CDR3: CASSGFPGAGESKNIQYF; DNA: TGTGCCAGCAGCGGTTTCCCAGGGGCCGGGGAATCCAAAAACATTCAGTACTTC
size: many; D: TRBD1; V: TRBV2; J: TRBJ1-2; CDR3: CASRRQGANYGYTF; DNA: TGTGCCAGCAGGAGACAGGGAGCTAACTATGGCTACACCTTC
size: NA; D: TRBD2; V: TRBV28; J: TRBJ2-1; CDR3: CASSPETSGKRNEQFF; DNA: TGTGCCAGCAGTCCCGAGACTAGCGGGAAAAGGAATGAGCAGTTCTTC
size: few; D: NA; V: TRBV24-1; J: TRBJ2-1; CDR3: CAVRRLSYNEQFF; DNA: TGTGCCGTCAGGCGTCTCTCCTACAATGAGCAGTTCTTC
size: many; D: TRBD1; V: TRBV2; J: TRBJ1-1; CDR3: CASRTGGHTEAFF; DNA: TGTGCCAGCAGGACAGGGGGGCACACTGAAGCTTTCTTT
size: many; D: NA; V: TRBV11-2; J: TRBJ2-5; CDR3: CASSQGPFGETQYF; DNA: TGTGCCAGCAGTCAGGGGCCTTTCGGGGAGACCCAGTACTTC
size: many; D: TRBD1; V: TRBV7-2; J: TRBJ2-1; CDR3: CASSSQGQGSYNEQFF; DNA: TGTGCCAGCAGCTCCCAAGGACAGGGCTCCTACAATGAGCAGTTCTTC
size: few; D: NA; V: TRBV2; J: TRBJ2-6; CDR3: CASLGRGGSGANVLTF; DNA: TGTGCCAGCCTGGGGCGCGGTGGCTCTGGGGCCAACGTCCTGACTTTC
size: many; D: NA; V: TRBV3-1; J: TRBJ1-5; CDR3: CASRPSGGARSNQPQHF; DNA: TGTGCCAGCAGACCCTCCGGTGGGGCGAGAAGCAATCAGCCCCAGCATTTT
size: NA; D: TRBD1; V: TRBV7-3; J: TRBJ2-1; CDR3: CASSLGGQGEYNEQFF; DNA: TGTGCCAGCAGCTTAGGGGGACAGGGGGAGTACAATGAGCAGTTCTTC
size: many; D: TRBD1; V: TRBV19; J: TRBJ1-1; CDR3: CASWTGSTEAFF; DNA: TGTGCCAGTTGGACAGGGAGCACTGAAGCTTTCTTT
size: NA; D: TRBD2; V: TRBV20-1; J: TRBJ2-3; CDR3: CSARKTSGRSDTQYF; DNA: TGCAGTGCTCGAAAGACTAGCGGGAGATCAGATACGCAGTATTTT
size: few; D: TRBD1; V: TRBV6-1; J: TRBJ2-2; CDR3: CASSGGTGVGGELFF; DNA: TGTGCCAGCAGTGGGGGGACAGGGGTAGGCGGGGAGCTGTTTTTT
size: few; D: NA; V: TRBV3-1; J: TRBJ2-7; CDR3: CASSLAGPGEQYF; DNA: TGTGCCAGCAGCCTCGCCGGGCCGGGCGAGCAGTACTTC